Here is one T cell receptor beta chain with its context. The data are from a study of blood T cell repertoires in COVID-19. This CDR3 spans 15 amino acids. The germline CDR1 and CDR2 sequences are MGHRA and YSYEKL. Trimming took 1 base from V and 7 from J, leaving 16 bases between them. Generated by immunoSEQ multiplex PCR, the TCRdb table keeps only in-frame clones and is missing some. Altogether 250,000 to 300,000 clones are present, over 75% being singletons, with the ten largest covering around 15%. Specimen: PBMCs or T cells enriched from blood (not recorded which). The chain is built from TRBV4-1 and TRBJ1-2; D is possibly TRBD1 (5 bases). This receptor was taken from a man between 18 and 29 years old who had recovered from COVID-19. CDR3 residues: CASSQVGGKRVGYTF. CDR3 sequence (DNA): TGCGCCAGCAGCCAAGTCGGGGGTAAAAGGGTTGGCTACACCTTC.